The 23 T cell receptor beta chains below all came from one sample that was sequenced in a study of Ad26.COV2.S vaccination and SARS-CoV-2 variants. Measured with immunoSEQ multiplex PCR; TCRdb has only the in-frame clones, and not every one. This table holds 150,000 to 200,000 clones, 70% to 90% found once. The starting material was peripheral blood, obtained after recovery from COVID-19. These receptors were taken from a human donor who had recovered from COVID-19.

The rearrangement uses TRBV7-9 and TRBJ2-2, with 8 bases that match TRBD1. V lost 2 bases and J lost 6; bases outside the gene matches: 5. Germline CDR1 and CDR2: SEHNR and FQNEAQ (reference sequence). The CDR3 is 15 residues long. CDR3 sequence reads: CASSLSRGPPGELFF. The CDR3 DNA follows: TGTGCCAGCAGCTTAAGCAGGGGGCCGCCCGGGGAGCTGTTTTTT. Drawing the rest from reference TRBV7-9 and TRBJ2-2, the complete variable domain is DTGVSQNPRHKITKRGQNVTFRCDPISEHNRLYWYRQTLGQGPEFLTYFQNEAQLEKSRLLSDRFSAERPKGSFSTLEIQRTEQGDSAMYLCASSLSRGPPGELFFGEGSRLTVL.

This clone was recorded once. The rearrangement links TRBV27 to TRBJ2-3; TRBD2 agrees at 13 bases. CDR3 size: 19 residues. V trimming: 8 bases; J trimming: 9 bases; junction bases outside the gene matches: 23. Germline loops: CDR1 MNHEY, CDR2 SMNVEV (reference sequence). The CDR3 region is CASSQKGAGGTSGIRTQYF. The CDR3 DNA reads TGTGCCAGCTCCCAAAAGGGGGCAGGGGGGACTAGCGGGATCAGGACGCAGTATTTT.

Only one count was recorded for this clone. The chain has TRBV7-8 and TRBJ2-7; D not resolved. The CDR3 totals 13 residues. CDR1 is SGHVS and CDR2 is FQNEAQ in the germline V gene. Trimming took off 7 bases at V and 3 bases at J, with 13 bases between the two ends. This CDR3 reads CASTRRANYEQYF. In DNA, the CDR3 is TGTGCCAGCACCCGACGGGCCAACTACGAGCAGTACTTC.

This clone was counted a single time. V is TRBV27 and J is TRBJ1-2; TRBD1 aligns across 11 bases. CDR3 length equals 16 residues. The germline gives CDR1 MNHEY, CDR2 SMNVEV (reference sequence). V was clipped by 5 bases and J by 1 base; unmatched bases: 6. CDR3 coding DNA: TGTGCCAGCAGTACCTGGACAGGGGGCGATAACTATGGCTACACCTTC. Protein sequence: CASSTWTGGDNYGYTF.

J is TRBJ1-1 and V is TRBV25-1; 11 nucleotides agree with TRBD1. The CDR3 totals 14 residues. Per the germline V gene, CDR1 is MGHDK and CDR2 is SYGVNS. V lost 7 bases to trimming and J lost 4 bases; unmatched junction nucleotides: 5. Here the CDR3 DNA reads TGTGCCAGCAAAGGACAGGGGGCGAGCACTGAAGCTTTCTTT. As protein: CASKGQGASTEAFF.

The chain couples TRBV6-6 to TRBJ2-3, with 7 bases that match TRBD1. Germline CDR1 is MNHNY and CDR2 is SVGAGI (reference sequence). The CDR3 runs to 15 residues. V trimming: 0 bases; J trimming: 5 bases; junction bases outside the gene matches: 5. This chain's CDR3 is CASSYSKGGKDTQYF. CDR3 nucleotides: TGTGCCAGCAGTTACTCGAAAGGGGGCAAAGATACGCAGTATTTT.

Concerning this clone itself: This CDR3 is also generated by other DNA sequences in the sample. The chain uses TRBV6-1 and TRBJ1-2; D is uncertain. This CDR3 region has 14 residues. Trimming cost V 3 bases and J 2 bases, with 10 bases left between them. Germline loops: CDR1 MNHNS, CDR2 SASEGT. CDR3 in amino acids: CASSEGGLNYGYTF. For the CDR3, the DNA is TGTGCCAGCAGTGAGGGTGGCCTCAACTATGGCTACACCTTC.

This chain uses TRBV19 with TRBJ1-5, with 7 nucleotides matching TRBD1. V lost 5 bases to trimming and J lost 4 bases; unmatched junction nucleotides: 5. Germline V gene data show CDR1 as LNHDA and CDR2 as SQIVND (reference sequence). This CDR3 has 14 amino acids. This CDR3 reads CASSAQGVNQPQHF. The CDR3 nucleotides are TGTGCCAGTAGTGCCCAGGGGGTTAATCAGCCCCAGCATTTT. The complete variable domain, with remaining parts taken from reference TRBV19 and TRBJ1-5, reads DGGITQSPKYLFRKEGQNVTLSCEQNLNHDAMYWYRQDPGQGLRLIYYSQIVNDFQKGDIAEGYSVSREKKESFPLTVTSAQKNPTAFYLCASSAQGVNQPQHFGDGTRLSIL.

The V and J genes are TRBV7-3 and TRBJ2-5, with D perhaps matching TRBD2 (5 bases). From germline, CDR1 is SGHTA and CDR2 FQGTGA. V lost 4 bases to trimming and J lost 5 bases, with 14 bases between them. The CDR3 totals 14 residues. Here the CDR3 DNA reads TGTGCCAGCAGCTCCTCAGCGGACGGGGAGACCCAGTACTTC. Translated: CASSSSADGETQYF.

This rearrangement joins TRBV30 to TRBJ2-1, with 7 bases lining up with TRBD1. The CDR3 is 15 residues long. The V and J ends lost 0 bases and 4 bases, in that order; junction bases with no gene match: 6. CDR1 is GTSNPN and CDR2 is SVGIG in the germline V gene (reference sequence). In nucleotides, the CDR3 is TGTGCCTGGAGTGTGGAACAGGGGATTTACAATGAGCAGTTCTTC. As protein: CAWSVEQGIYNEQFF.

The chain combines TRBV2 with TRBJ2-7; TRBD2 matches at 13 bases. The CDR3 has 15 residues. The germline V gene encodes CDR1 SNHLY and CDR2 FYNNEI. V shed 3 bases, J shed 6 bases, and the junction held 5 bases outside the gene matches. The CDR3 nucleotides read TGTGCCAGCAGTGATTATGGACTAGCGGGAGCCGAGCAGTACTTC. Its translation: CASSDYGLAGAEQYF.

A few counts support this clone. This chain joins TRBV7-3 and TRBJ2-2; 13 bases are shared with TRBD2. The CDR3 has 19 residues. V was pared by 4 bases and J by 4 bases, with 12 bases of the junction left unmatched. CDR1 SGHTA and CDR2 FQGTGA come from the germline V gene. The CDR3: CASSSLGLAGAPFTGELFF. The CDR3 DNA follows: TGTGCCAGCAGCTCCCTCGGACTAGCGGGGGCCCCGTTCACCGGGGAGCTGTTTTTT.

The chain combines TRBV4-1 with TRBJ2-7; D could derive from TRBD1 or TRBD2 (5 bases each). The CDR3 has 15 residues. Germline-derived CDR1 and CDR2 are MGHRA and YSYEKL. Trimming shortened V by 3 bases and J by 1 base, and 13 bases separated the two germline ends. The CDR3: CASSQRGVGSYEQYF. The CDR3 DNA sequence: TGCGCCAGCAGCCAGAGGGGTGTAGGGTCCTACGAGCAGTACTTC.

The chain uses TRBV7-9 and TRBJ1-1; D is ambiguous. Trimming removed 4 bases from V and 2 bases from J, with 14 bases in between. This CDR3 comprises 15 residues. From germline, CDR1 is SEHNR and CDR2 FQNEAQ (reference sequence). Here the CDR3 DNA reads TGTGCCAGCAGCTCTCAGGCTACGACCAACACTGAAGCTTTCTTT. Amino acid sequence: CASSSQATTNTEAFF.

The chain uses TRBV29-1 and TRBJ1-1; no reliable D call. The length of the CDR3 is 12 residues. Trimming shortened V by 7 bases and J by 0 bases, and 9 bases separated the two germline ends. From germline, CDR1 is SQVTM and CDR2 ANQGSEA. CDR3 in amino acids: CSGSVVNTEAFF. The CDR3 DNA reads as TGCAGCGGCTCGGTCGTGAACACTGAAGCTTTCTTT.

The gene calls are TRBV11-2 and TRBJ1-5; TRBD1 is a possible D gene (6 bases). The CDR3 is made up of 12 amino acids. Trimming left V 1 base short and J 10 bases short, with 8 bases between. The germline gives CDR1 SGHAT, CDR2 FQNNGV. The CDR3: CASSLVGGPQHF. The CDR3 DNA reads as TGTGCCAGCAGCTTAGTGGGGGGCCCCCAGCATTTT.

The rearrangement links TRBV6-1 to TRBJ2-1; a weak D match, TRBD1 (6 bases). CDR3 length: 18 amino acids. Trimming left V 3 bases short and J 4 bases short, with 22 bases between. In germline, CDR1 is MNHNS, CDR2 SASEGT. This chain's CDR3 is CASSDSMAPGALYNEQFF. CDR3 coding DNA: TGTGCCAGCAGTGATTCCATGGCCCCAGGGGCCCTATACAATGAGCAGTTCTTC.

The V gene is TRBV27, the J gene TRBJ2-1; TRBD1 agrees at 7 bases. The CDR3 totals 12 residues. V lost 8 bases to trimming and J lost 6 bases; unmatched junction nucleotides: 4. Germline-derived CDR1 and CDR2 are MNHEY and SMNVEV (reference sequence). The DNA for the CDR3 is TGTGCCAGCTCACAGGGGAGCAATGAGCAGTTCTTC. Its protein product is CASSQGSNEQFF.

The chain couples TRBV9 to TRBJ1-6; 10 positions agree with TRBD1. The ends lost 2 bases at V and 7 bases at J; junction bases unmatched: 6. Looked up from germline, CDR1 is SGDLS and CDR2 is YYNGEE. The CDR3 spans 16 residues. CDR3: CASSVGQGFGNSPLHF. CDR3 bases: TGTGCCAGCAGCGTGGGACAGGGGTTCGGGAATTCACCCCTCCACTTT. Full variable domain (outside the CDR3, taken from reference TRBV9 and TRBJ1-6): DSGVTQTPKHLITATGQRVTLRCSPRSGDLSVYWYQQSLDQGLQFLIQYYNGEERAKGNILERFSAQQFPDLHSELNLSSLELGDSALYFCASSVGQGFGNSPLHFGNGTRLTVT.

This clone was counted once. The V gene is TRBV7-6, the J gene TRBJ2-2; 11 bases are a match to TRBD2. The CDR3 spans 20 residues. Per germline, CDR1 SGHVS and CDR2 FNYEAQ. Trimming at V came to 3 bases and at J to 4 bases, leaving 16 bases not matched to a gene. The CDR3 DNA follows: TGTGCCAGCAGCTTCCCGGCAGCTAGCGGGAGGCTCTCCTCCACCGGGGAGCTGTTTTTT. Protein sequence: CASSFPAASGRLSSTGELFF. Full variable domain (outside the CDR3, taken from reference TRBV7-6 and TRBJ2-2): GAGVSQSPRYKVTKRGQDVALRCDPISGHVSLYWYRQALGQGPEFLTYFNYEAQQDKSGLPNDRFSAERPEGSISTLTIQRTEQRDSAMYRCASSFPAASGRLSSTGELFFGEGSRLTVL.

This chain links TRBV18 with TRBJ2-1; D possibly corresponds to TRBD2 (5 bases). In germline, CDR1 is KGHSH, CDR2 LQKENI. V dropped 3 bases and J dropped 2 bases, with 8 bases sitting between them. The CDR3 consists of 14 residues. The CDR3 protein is CASSPPGTYNEQFF. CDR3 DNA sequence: TGTGCCAGCTCACCTCCCGGGACCTACAATGAGCAGTTCTTC.

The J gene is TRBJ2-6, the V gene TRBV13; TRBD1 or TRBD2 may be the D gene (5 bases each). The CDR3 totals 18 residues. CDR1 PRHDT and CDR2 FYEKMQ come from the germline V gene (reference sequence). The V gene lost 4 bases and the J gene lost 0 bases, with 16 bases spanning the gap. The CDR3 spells CASSSRDPGASGANVLTF. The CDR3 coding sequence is TGTGCCAGCAGCTCCCGGGACCCCGGGGCCTCTGGGGCCAACGTCCTGACTTTC.

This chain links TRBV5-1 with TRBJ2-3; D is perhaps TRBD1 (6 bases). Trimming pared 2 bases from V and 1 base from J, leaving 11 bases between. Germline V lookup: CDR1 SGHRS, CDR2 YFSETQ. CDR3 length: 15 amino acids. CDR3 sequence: CASSLTGSRTDTQYF. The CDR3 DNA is TGCGCCAGCAGCTTAACAGGGTCTCGCACAGATACGCAGTATTTT. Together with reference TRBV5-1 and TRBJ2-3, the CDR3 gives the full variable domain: KAGVTQTPRYLIKTRGQQVTLSCSPISGHRSVSWYQQTPGQGLQFLFEYFSETQRNKGNFPGRFSGRQFSNSRSEMNVSTLELGDSALYLCASSLTGSRTDTQYFGPGTRLTVL.